One sample yielded the 21 T cell receptor beta chains listed below, sequenced in a study of T cells in Graves' hyperthyroidism and ophthalmopathy. The investigators amplified TCR beta CDR3 regions from RNA transcripts. A first-round RT-PCR of the TCR CDR3 used the HTBI primer set. TCRdb re-derived calls from the multiplex PCR reads in MiXCR, one entry per CDR3 protein. This sample has under 450,000 distinct CDR3 sequences, with 15% to 19% found just once. The sample consisted of blood. These receptors were obtained from a young woman with Graves' hyperthyroidism.

As to this clonotype: This may arise from a read error, as a much more abundant clone is one base away. This chain links TRBV18 with TRBJ2-3; tentatively, D is TRBD2 (6 bases). CDR1 is KGHSH and CDR2 is LQKENI in the germline V gene. The V end was cut by 3 bases, the J end by 5 bases, with 15 bases between. The CDR3 spans 15 residues. CDR3 in amino acids: CASSPFTGRGDTQYF. For the CDR3, the DNA is TGTGCCAGCTCACCTTTTACCGGGAGAGGAGATACGCAGTATTTT.

The rearrangement uses TRBV6-1 and TRBJ2-5; possible D gene TRBD1, 5 bases. Trimming removed 4 bases at V and 5 bases at J, with 14 bases between. CDR1 MNHNS and CDR2 SASEGT come from the germline V gene. The length of the CDR3 is 14 residues. The CDR3: CASSVQGPRETQYF. The CDR3 DNA reads TGTGCCAGCAGTGTCCAGGGCCCCCGGGAGACCCAGTACTTC.

The table lists this clonotype with a few counts. Here the CDR3 reads CASSQDRLAGAGTQYF. The CDR3 DNA sequence: TGCGCCAGCAGCCAAGATAGATTAGCGGGAGCTGGGACCCAGTACTTC. The chain uses TRBV4-1 and TRBJ2-5; 9 nucleotides align to TRBD2. In germline, CDR1 is MGHRA, CDR2 YSYEKL. V shed 0 bases and J 7 bases; nucleotides not matched to a gene: 9. The CDR3 sequence is 16 residues long.

This clonotype was counted ten times or more. The chain uses TRBV2 and TRBJ2-7; D not certain. CDR3 size: 14 residues. The germline V and J ends were trimmed by 8 bases and 1 base, with 15 bases remaining between them. CDR1 and CDR2 (germline): SNHLY, FYNNEI. CDR3 region: CASLGRHPSYEQYF. The CDR3 coding sequence is TGTGCCAGCCTCGGACGGCACCCATCCTACGAGCAGTACTTC.

This clonotype was observed a few times. V usage is TRBV7-2 and J usage is TRBJ1-5; D possibly corresponds to TRBD1 (5 bases). V lost 4 bases, J lost 1 base, and 8 bases lay in between. Germline V lookup: CDR1 SGHTA, CDR2 FQGNSA. The length of the CDR3 is 14 residues. The CDR3 here is CASSWGFSNQPQHF. CDR3 nucleotides: TGTGCCAGCAGCTGGGGGTTCAGCAATCAGCCCCAGCATTTT.

Of note for this clonotype: A junction end diverges from the germline sequence, so it may reflect a read error. V and J are TRBV5-5 and TRBJ2-3, with D uncertain. Germline assignment: CDR1 SGHKS and CDR2 YYEKEE (reference sequence). CDR3 length: 14 amino acids. In nucleotides, the CDR3 is TGTGCCTGCAGCGCTAAACAAGCGTCAGATACGCAGTATTTT. Translation gives CACSAKQASDTQYF.

This chain links TRBV7-9 with TRBJ2-1, with D maybe TRBD2 (5 bases). Trimming cost V 6 bases and J 7 bases, with 13 bases left between them. The CDR3 contains 13 residues. Looked up from germline, CDR1 is SEHNR and CDR2 is FQNEAQ (reference sequence). The CDR3 here is CASRWEWGNEQFF. CDR3 DNA: TGTGCCAGCAGGTGGGAGTGGGGAAATGAGCAGTTCTTC. The variable domain in full, with the rest retrieved from reference TRBV7-9 and TRBJ2-1, is DTGVSQNPRHKITKRGQNVTFRCDPISEHNRLYWYRQTLGQGPEFLTYFQNEAQLEKSRLLSDRFSAERPKGSFSTLEIQRTEQGDSAMYLCASRWEWGNEQFFGPGTRLTVL.

This clonotype was observed at least ten times. This rearrangement joins TRBV20-1 to TRBJ1-2; D is undetermined. The CDR3 sequence is 10 residues long. Between the trimmed V and J ends, which lost 2 bases and 7 bases, there was a span of 5 bases. Germline V lookup: CDR1 DFQATT, CDR2 SNEGSKA (reference sequence). Here the CDR3 DNA reads TGCAGTGCTAGAACAGCTGGCTACACCTTC. Its protein is CSARTAGYTF.

The table lists this clonotype with a few counts. V is TRBV2 and J is TRBJ1-5, with D perhaps TRBD1 (5 bases). V gave up 6 bases and J gave up 3 bases, with 15 bases separating them. CDR1 is SNHLY, CDR2 FYNNEI, per germline. The CDR3 runs 15 residues. The CDR3 region has the DNA TGTGCCAGCAGCGAGGGGAGGACGAACAATCAGCCCCAGCATTTT. It specifies CASSEGRTNNQPQHF.

The table lists this clonotype with many counts. The chain joins TRBV19 to TRBJ2-3; the D gene is possibly TRBD1 (5 bases). V lost 0 bases to trimming and J lost 4 bases, with 8 bases between them. There are 14 residues in the CDR3. Germline CDR1 reads LNHDA; CDR2 reads SQIVND (reference sequence). The CDR3 region is CASSIDDSPDTQYF. Here the CDR3 DNA reads TGTGCCAGTAGTATAGATGACAGCCCAGATACGCAGTATTTT.

This chain connects TRBV5-1 to TRBJ2-5, with a weak D call TRBD2 (5 bases). CDR1 is SGHRS and CDR2 is YFSETQ in the germline V gene. CDR3 length equals 13 residues. V was clipped by 4 bases and J by 5 bases, with 12 bases between them. The CDR3 DNA sequence: TGCGCCAGCAGCCCCCCCGGGATTGAGACCCAGTACTTC. Protein sequence: CASSPPGIETQYF.

This clonotype was picked up many times. The chain links TRBV10-3 to TRBJ2-5, with TRBD1 matching over 7 bases. The V and J ends lost 0 bases and 5 bases, in that order; junction bases with no gene match: 6. Germline loops: CDR1 ENHRY, CDR2 SYGVKD. The CDR3 is made up of 15 amino acids. The chain's CDR3 is CAISESRQGFETQYF. The CDR3 region has the DNA TGTGCCATCAGTGAGTCGAGACAGGGTTTTGAGACCCAGTACTTC.

The chain employs TRBV15 and TRBJ1-2, with a possible D match to TRBD1 (5 bases). From germline, CDR1 is LNHNV and CDR2 YYDKDF (reference sequence). This CDR3 contains 17 residues. V was clipped by 0 bases and J by 6 bases, with 20 bases between them. The CDR3 bases are TGTGCCACCAGCAGAGATCTTCCGGGCTGGGGCGCGGATGGCTACACCTTC. Residues: CATSRDLPGWGADGYTF.

The chain has TRBV5-6 and TRBJ1-5; no firm D call. The V and J ends lost 3 bases and 3 bases respectively, with 13 bases between them. Germline V gives CDR1 SGHDT, CDR2 YYEEEE. The CDR3 is made up of 15 amino acids. The chain's CDR3 is CASSYSVQANQPQHF. CDR3 in DNA: TGTGCCAGCAGCTATTCTGTCCAGGCCAATCAGCCCCAGCATTTT. Using reference TRBV5-6 and TRBJ1-5 for the parts outside the CDR3, the full variable domain is DAGVTQSPTHLIKTRGQQVTLRCSPKSGHDTVSWYQQALGQGPQFIFQYYEEEERQRGNFPDRFSGHQFPNYSSELNVNALLLGDSALYLCASSYSVQANQPQHFGDGTRLSIL.

The chain couples TRBV7-9 to TRBJ2-1, with 9 bases matching TRBD1. Germline assignment: CDR1 SEHNR and CDR2 FQNEAQ (reference sequence). Unmatched junction bases numbered 5, after V lost 5 bases and J lost 3 bases. The CDR3 runs to 15 residues. This chain's CDR3 is CASSPGQGIYNEQFF. The CDR3 DNA follows: TGTGCCAGCAGCCCTGGACAGGGGATCTACAATGAGCAGTTCTTC.

The rearrangement joins TRBV29-1 to TRBJ1-2, with 9 bases matching TRBD1. The CDR3 extends over 16 amino acids. V dropped 3 bases and J dropped 0; count of bases not matched to a gene: 8. Germline V CDR1 and CDR2: SQVTM, ANQGSEA. The CDR3 reads CSVEWDRVLPNYGYTF. The CDR3 nucleotides read TGCAGCGTTGAGTGGGACAGGGTCCTTCCTAACTATGGCTACACCTTC.

This clonotype was seen many times. This sequence joins TRBV5-1 and TRBJ2-1, with 9 bases aligning to TRBD2. This CDR3 contains 15 residues. Germline CDR1 is SGHRS and CDR2 is YFSETQ. V lost 4 bases and J lost 3; bases outside the gene matches: 5. In DNA, the CDR3 is TGCGCCAGCAGCAGGACTAGCGCGGACTACAATGAGCAGTTCTTC. This sequence encodes CASSRTSADYNEQFF. Drawing the rest from reference TRBV5-1 and TRBJ2-1, the complete variable domain is KAGVTQTPRYLIKTRGQQVTLSCSPISGHRSVSWYQQTPGQGLQFLFEYFSETQRNKGNFPGRFSGRQFSNSRSEMNVSTLELGDSALYLCASSRTSADYNEQFFGPGTRLTVL.

This clonotype was found many times. CDR3 sequence reads: CASSLARTNYGYTF. In nucleotides, the CDR3 is TGTGCCAGCAGTTTGGCCAGAACGAACTATGGCTACACCTTC. V is TRBV12-3 or TRBV12-4 and J is TRBJ1-2; D remains ambiguous. The V end lost 3 bases, the J end lost 2 bases, and 10 bases lay between the germline ends. CDR3 length: 14 amino acids.

This clonotype occurred a few times. This chain connects TRBV20-1 to TRBJ2-6; unclear D gene. The V end lost 1 base, the J end lost 0 bases, and 16 bases lay between the germline ends. This CDR3 is built from 18 residues. Germline CDR1 and CDR2: DFQATT and SNEGSKA (reference sequence). DNA for the CDR3: TGCAGTGCTAGAGTTGCAGACCGAGCCCGCTCTGGGGCCAACGTCCTGACTTTC. It codes for CSARVADRARSGANVLTF.

The genes are TRBV7-3 and TRBJ2-1; 9 bases line up with TRBD2. The DNA matches TRBJ2-7 better at its end, which makes the J call doubtful. The CDR3 loop spans 18 amino acids. Germline V gene sequence: CDR1 SGHTA, CDR2 FQGTGA. CDR3 nucleotides: TGTGCCAGCAGCTTACTAGCGGGGTCGACGAGCTCCTACAATGAGCAGTACTTC. This sequence encodes CASSLLAGSTSSYNEQYF.

This clonotype was detected only once. The J gene is TRBJ1-2, the V gene TRBV4-1, with D hard to call. Germline CDR1 MGHRA, CDR2 YSYEKL. V was trimmed by 5 bases and J by 9 bases, leaving 34 bases between them. The CDR3 is 19 amino acids. CDR3: CASSGVGTRRAAVDDSYTF. The CDR3 nucleotides are TGCGCCAGCAGCGGGGTAGGAACAAGAAGAGCGGCAGTTGATGATAGCTACACCTTC.